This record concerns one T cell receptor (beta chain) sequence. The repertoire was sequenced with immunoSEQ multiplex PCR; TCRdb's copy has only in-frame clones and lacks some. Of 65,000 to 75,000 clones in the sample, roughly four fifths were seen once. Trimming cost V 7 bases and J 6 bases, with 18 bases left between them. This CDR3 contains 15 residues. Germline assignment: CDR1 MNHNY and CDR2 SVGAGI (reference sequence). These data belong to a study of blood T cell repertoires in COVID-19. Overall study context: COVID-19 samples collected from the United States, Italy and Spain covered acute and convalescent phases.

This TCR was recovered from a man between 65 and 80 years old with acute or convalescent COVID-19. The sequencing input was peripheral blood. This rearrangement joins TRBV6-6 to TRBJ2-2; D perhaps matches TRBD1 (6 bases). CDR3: CASTRGTGRSGELFF. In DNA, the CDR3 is TGTGCCAGCACCAGAGGCACAGGGCGGTCCGGGGAGCTGTTTTTT.